These 21 T cell receptor beta chains were all obtained from the same sample, sequenced in a study of long-term antiretroviral therapy in people with HIV. It was version v3.0 of the immunoSEQ assay that was run at survey level. Assay: immunoSEQ multiplex PCR; the TCRdb copy retains only in-frame clones and omits some. The top ten hold about a fifth of the sample, which has fewer than 20,000 clones, more than 60% seen once. Sequenced material: unsorted PBMCs, taken 2.1 years after starting antiretroviral therapy. The origin of the receptors is a man aged 40-55 years with HIV.

The rearrangement uses TRBV7-6 and TRBJ1-4; 9 nucleotides match TRBD1. V shed 1 base and J 8 bases; nucleotides not matched to a gene: 5. Germline V gene data show CDR1 as SGHVS and CDR2 as FNYEAQ. The CDR3 is made up of 15 amino acids. The CDR3 region is CASSLGGQGEEKLFF. CDR3 nucleotide sequence: TGTGCCAGCAGCTTAGGGGGACAGGGAGAGGAAAAACTGTTTTTT.

The chain employs TRBV9 and TRBJ2-5, with D hard to call. V was clipped by 7 bases and J by 0 bases, with 7 bases between them. Per the germline V gene, CDR1 is SGDLS and CDR2 is YYNGEE. This CDR3 region has 12 residues. CDR3 bases: TGTGCCAGCGGCCTAGACCAAGAGACCCAGTACTTC. Translating it yields CASGLDQETQYF. Full variable domain (missing parts from reference TRBV9 and TRBJ2-5): DSGVTQTPKHLITATGQRVTLRCSPRSGDLSVYWYQQSLDQGLQFLIQYYNGEERAKGNILERFSAQQFPDLHSELNLSSLELGDSALYFCASGLDQETQYFGPGTRLLVL.

Only one count was recorded for this clone. The CDR3 sequence is CASSPGQGNNQPQHF. The CDR3, as DNA: TGTGCCAGCAGCCCGGGACAGGGAAACAATCAGCCCCAGCATTTT. This chain joins TRBV5-8 and TRBJ1-5, with TRBD1 identical over 9 bases. Germline loops: CDR1 SGHTS, CDR2 YDEGEE. The V gene end was trimmed by 4 bases and the J gene end by 3 bases; junction bases not matched to a gene: 5. CDR3 length: 15 amino acids.

As DNA, the CDR3 is TGTGCCAGCAGCTTGGGACTAAGGGACTCACCCCTCCACTTT. It specifies CASSLGLRDSPLHF. The chain employs TRBV7-9 and TRBJ1-6, with a tentative D call TRBD1 (5 bases). The CDR3 spans 14 residues. Germline-derived CDR1 and CDR2 are SEHNR and FQNEAQ (reference sequence). V was trimmed by 3 bases and J by 10 bases, leaving 13 bases between them.

The chain is built from TRBV20-1 and TRBJ2-7; D unresolved. Germline V gene sequence: CDR1 DFQATT, CDR2 SNEGSKA (reference sequence). Trimming removed 3 bases from V and 6 bases from J, with 6 bases in between. This CDR3 is 10 amino acids long. CDR3 sequence (DNA): TGCAGTGCTAGGGCTAGCGAGCAGTACTTC. This translates into CSARASEQYF.

Written as DNA, the CDR3 is TGTGCCAGCAGCGGGACAGGGGCGCGCAGGGGGGGGACCTACGAGCAGTACTTC. Protein: CASSGTGARRGGTYEQYF. The chain employs TRBV27 and TRBJ2-7, with 10 bases identical to TRBD1. The CDR3 contains 18 residues. Germline V gene lookup returns CDR1 MNHEY and CDR2 SMNVEV (reference sequence). With V trimmed by 6 bases and J by 2 bases, 16 bases remained unmatched.

The rearrangement uses TRBV9 and TRBJ2-7; tentative D call: TRBD1 (6 bases). Between the trimmed V and J ends, which lost 3 bases and 2 bases, there was a span of 12 bases. The CDR3 contains 14 residues. CDR1 is SGDLS, CDR2 YYNGEE, per germline. Here the CDR3 DNA reads TGTGCCAGCAGCGCTGGGGACATAACCTACGAGCAGTACTTC. Amino acids: CASSAGDITYEQYF.

This clone appeared a few times. The rearrangement joins TRBV7-2 to TRBJ2-7; D is perhaps TRBD2 (7 bases). CDR3 length equals 14 residues. V shed 3 bases and J shed 6 bases, with 15 bases lying between them. CDR1 is SGHTA and CDR2 is FQGNSA in the germline V gene. DNA of the CDR3: TGTGCCAGCAGCTTCAAGGGGGGGCCGACCGAGCAGTACTTC. Protein product: CASSFKGGPTEQYF. Together with reference TRBV7-2 and TRBJ2-7, the CDR3 gives the full variable domain: GAGVSQSPSNKVTEKGKDVELRCDPISGHTALYWYRQSLGQGLEFLIYFQGNSAPDKSGLPSDRFSAERTGGSVSTLTIQRTQQEDSAVYLCASSFKGGPTEQYFGPGTRLTVT.

J is TRBJ1-4 and V is TRBV6-5, with unresolved D. Trimming removed 1 base at V and 7 bases at J, with 16 bases between. Germline V gives CDR1 MNHEY, CDR2 SVGAGI. The CDR3 consists of 16 residues. The CDR3 nucleotides are TGTGCCAGCAGTTACTACGGGTTGACTCCTATTGAAAAACTGTTTTTT. Its protein is CASSYYGLTPIEKLFF.

This chain uses TRBV11-2 with TRBJ2-7; D is tentatively TRBD1 or TRBD2 (7 bases each). The V end lost 5 bases, the J end lost 3 bases, and 17 bases lay between the germline ends. CDR3 size: 15 residues. The germline gives CDR1 SGHAT, CDR2 FQNNGV. CDR3 loop: CASSGRGDSNYEQYF. The CDR3, as DNA: TGTGCCAGCAGCGGGAGGGGGGACAGTAACTACGAGCAGTACTTC. The whole variable domain, remainder taken from reference TRBV11-2 and TRBJ2-7, is EAGVAQSPRYKIIEKRQSVAFWCNPISGHATLYWYQQILGQGPKLLIQFQNNGVVDDSQLPKDRFSAERLKGVDSTLKIQPAKLEDSAVYLCASSGRGDSNYEQYFGPGTRLTVT.

J is TRBJ1-4 and V is TRBV27; no clear D. Germline V gives CDR1 MNHEY, CDR2 SMNVEV (reference sequence). The CDR3 contains 14 residues. Trimming took 2 bases from V and 1 from J, leaving 5 bases between them. The CDR3 loop reads CASSLGVTNEKLFF. The DNA for the CDR3 is TGTGCCAGCAGTTTAGGGGTAACTAATGAAAAACTGTTTTTT.

The chain carries TRBV11-2 and TRBJ2-7; D may match TRBD1 or TRBD2 (5 bases each). V was cut by 0 bases and J by 3 bases, with 12 bases left in between. This CDR3 spans 15 amino acids. Per the germline V gene, CDR1 is SGHAT and CDR2 is FQNNGV. The CDR3 bases are TGTGCCAGCAGCTTAGATTTCGGGGACCACTACGAGCAGTACTTC. This codes for CASSLDFGDHYEQYF.

The J gene is TRBJ2-1, the V gene TRBV25-1; TRBD1 matches 9 bases. CDR3 length equals 14 residues. Germline values: CDR1 MGHDK, CDR2 SYGVNS. The trim removed 1 base at V and 9 bases at J, leaving 4 bases unmatched. CDR3 sequence: CASSESGQGTEQFF. The CDR3 coding sequence is TGTGCCAGCAGTGAATCGGGACAGGGTACTGAGCAGTTCTTC. The complete variable domain, with remaining parts taken from reference TRBV25-1 and TRBJ2-1, reads EADIYQTPRYLVIGTGKKITLECSQTMGHDKMYWYQQDPGMELHLIHYSYGVNSTEKGDLSSESTVSRIRTEHFPLTLESARPSHTSQYLCASSESGQGTEQFFGPGTRLTVL.

This chain links TRBV6-1 with TRBJ2-7; a weak D match, TRBD2 (5 bases). The CDR3 is 13 amino acids. Germline loops: CDR1 MNHNS, CDR2 SASEGT. Trimming shortened V by 8 bases and J by 3 bases, and 14 bases separated the two germline ends. CDR3 bases: TGTGCCAGCGGCGAGGGAAGCGGCTACGAGCAGTACTTC. It is translated as CASGEGSGYEQYF.

This chain uses TRBV19 with TRBJ2-7; 8 nucleotides line up with TRBD2. The CDR3 runs 15 residues. CDR1 and CDR2 from the germline V gene are LNHDA and SQIVND (reference sequence). V lost 3 bases and J lost 3; bases outside the gene matches: 7. Here the CDR3 reads CASSMVSGEYYEQYF. The CDR3 region has the DNA TGTGCCAGTAGTATGGTTAGCGGGGAGTACTACGAGCAGTACTTC.

This clone has just one count. This sequence joins TRBV5-4 and TRBJ1-2, with TRBD1 matching 7 bases. The junction had 4 bases not matched to a gene; V was cut back by 0 bases and J by 2 bases. Germline V CDR1 and CDR2: SGHNT, YYREEE (reference sequence). The CDR3 covers 15 residues. CDR3 in amino acids: CASSLAGTANYGYTF. The CDR3 DNA sequence: TGTGCCAGCAGCTTGGCCGGGACAGCCAACTATGGCTACACCTTC.

This clone was detected only a few times. The chain joins TRBV5-1 to TRBJ1-3; 8 bases are shared with TRBD1. The trim removed 5 bases at V and 4 bases at J, leaving 5 bases unmatched. The CDR3 has 14 residues. The germline V gene has CDR1 SGHRS and CDR2 YFSETQ. This chain's CDR3 is CASRPTGAGNTIYF. In nucleotides, the CDR3 is TGCGCCAGCAGACCGACAGGGGCGGGAAACACCATATATTTT.

This chain links TRBV7-9 with TRBJ1-5; 10 positions match TRBD1. The CDR3 contains 15 residues. Per germline, CDR1 SEHNR and CDR2 FQNEAQ (reference sequence). J gave up 7 bases and V 5 bases, and 8 bases lay outside the gene matches. The CDR3 is CASSLQTGGDQPQHF. The DNA for the CDR3 is TGTGCCAGCAGCCTCCAGACAGGGGGCGACCAGCCCCAGCATTTT.

With respect to this clone: The same CDR3 is also encoded by other DNA sequences in this sample. CDR3 coding DNA: TGTGCCAGCAGCTTAGATCTTTCTGAAGCTTTCTTT. This encodes CASSLDLSEAFF. The chain uses TRBV11-2 and TRBJ1-1; no firm D call. V was clipped by 0 bases and J by 6 bases, with 5 bases between them. The CDR3 has 12 amino acids. Per germline, CDR1 SGHAT and CDR2 FQNNGV.

The chain uses TRBV7-2 and TRBJ2-7; 9 nucleotides match TRBD1. Germline V gene data show CDR1 as SGHTA and CDR2 as FQGNSA. The CDR3 loop spans 15 amino acids. V trimming: 3 bases; J trimming: 2 bases; junction bases outside the gene matches: 5. CDR3 DNA: TGTGCCAGCAGCTTCGGACAGGGGAGGACCTACGAGCAGTACTTC. This sequence encodes CASSFGQGRTYEQYF.

The chain uses TRBV5-1 and TRBJ2-7; the match to TRBD1 covers 9 bases. Trimming at V came to 5 bases and at J to 2 bases, leaving 5 bases not matched to a gene. Germline V gene sequence: CDR1 SGHRS, CDR2 YFSETQ. This CDR3 comprises 14 residues. Here the CDR3 DNA reads TGCGCCAGCAGAAAGGACAGGGGCGCCTACGAGCAGTACTTC. This sequence encodes CASRKDRGAYEQYF.